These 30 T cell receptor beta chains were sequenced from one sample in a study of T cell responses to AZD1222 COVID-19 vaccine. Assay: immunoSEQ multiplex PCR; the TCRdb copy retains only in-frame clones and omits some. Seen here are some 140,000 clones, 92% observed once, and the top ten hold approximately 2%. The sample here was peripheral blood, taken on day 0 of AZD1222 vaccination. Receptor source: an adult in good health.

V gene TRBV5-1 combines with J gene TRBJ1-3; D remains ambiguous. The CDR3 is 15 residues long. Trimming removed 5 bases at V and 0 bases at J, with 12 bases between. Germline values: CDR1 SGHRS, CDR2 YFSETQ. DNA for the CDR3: TGCGCCAGCAGGGTCGGTGGGAGCTCTGGAAACACCATATATTTT. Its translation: CASRVGGSSGNTIYF.

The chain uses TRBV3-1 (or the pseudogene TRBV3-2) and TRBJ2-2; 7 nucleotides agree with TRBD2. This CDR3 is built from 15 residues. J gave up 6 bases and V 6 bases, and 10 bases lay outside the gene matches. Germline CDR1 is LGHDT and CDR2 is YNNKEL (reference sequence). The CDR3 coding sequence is TGTGCCAGCAGAGGACTAGGGCGGAGGTCCGGGGAGCTGTTTTTT. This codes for CASRGLGRRSGELFF.

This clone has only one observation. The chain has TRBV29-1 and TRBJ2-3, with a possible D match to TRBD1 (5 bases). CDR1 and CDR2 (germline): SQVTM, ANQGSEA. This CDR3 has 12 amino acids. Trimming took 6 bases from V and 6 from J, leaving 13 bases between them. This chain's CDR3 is CSVNRGRDTQYF. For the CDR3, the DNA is TGCAGCGTCAATAGGGGTAGGGATACGCAGTATTTT.

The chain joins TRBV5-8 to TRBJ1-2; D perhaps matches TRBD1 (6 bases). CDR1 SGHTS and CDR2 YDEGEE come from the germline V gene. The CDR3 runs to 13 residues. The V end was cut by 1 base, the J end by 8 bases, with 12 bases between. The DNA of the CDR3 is TGTGCCAGCAGCTTGCCAGGGGTGGCCGGCTACACCTTC. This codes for CASSLPGVAGYTF.

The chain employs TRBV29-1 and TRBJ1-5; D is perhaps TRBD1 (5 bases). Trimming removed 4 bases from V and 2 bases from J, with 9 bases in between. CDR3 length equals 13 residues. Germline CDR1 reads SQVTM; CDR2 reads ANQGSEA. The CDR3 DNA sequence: TGCAGCGTTGCTGGGGCACGCAATCAGCCCCAGCATTTT. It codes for CSVAGARNQPQHF.

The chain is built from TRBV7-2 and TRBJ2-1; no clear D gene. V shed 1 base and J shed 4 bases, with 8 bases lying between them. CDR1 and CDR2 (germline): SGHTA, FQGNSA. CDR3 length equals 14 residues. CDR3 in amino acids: CASSLVTDYNEQFF. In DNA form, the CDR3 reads TGTGCCAGCAGCTTAGTTACGGATTACAATGAGCAGTTCTTC.

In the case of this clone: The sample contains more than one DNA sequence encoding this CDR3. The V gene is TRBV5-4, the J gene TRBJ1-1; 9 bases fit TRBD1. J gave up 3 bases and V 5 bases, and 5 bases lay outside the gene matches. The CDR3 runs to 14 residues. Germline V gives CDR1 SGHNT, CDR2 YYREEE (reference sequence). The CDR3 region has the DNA TGTGCCAGCAGTTCGGACAGGGGTGACACTGAAGCTTTCTTT. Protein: CASSSDRGDTEAFF.

The CDR3 spells CASSPWTGYEQYF. For the CDR3, the DNA is TGTGCCAGCAGTCCATGGACAGGGTACGAGCAGTACTTC. The chain carries TRBV27 and TRBJ2-7; 8 nucleotides agree with TRBD1. The CDR3 loop spans 13 amino acids. The V gene's germline CDR1 is MNHEY and CDR2 SMNVEV (reference sequence). J was trimmed by 4 bases and V by 5 bases; bases with no gene match: 4.

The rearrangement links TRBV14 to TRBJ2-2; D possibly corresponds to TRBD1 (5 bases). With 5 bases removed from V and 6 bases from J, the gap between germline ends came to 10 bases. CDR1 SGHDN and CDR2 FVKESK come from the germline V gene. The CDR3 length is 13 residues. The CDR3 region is CASSVQVSGELFF. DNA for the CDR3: TGTGCCAGCAGCGTACAGGTGTCCGGGGAGCTGTTTTTT.

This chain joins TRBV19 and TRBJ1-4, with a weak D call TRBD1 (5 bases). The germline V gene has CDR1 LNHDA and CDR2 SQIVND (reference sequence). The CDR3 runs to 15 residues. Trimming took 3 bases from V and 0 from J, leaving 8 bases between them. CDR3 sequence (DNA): TGTGCCAGTAGTATCTGGGACTCAACTAATGAAAAACTGTTTTTT. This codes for CASSIWDSTNEKLFF.

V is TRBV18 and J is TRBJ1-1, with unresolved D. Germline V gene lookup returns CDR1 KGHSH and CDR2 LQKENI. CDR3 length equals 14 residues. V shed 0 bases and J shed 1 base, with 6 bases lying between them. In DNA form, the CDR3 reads TGTGCCAGCTCACCACCCGGGTGGAACACTGAAGCTTTCTTT. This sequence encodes CASSPPGWNTEAFF.

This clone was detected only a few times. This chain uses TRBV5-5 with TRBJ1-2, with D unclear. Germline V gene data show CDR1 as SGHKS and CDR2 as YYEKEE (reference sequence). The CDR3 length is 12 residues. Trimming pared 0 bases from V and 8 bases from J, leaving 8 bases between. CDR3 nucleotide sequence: TGTGCCAGCAGCTTGGAAGGTGAAGGCTACACCTTC. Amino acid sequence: CASSLEGEGYTF.

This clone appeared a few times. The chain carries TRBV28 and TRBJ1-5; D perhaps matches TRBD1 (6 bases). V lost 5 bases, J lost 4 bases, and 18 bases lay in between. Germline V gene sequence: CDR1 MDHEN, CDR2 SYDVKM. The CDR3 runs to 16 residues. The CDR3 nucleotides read TGTGCCAGCAGTCGCTCCTACAGGGCGGGTAATCAGCCCCAGCATTTT. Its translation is CASSRSYRAGNQPQHF.

In DNA, the CDR3 is TGTGCCAGCGGGGACTTCTCCTACAATGAGCAGTTCTTC. Protein: CASGDFSYNEQFF. The J gene is TRBJ2-1, the V gene TRBV2, with a weak D call TRBD2 (6 bases). CDR1 is SNHLY and CDR2 is FYNNEI in the germline V gene. Trimming cost V 8 bases and J 0 bases, with 8 bases left between them. The CDR3 loop spans 13 amino acids.

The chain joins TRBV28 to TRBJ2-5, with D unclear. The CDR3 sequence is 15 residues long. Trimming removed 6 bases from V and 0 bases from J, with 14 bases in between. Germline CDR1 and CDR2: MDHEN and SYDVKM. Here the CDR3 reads CASSGKRSYQETQYF. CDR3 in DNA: TGTGCCAGCAGCGGAAAGAGGTCCTACCAAGAGACCCAGTACTTC.

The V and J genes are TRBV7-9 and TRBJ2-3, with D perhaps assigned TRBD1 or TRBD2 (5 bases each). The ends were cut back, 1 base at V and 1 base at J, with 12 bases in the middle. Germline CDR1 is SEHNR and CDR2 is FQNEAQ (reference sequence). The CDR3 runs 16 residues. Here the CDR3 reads CASSLGYRGGTDTQYF. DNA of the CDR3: TGTGCCAGCAGCTTAGGATACCGAGGGGGCACAGATACGCAGTATTTT.

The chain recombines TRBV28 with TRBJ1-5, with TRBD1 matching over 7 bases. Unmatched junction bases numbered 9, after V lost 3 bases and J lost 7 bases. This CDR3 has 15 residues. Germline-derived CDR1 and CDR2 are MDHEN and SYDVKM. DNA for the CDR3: TGTGCCAGCAGTTTTCGACAGGGAAGGGGACAGCCCCAGCATTTT. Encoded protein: CASSFRQGRGQPQHF.

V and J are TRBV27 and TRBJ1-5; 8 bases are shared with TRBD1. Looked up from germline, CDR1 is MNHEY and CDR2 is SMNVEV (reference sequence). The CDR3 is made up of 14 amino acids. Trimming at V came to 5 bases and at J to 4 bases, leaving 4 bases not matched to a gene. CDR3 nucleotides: TGTGCCAGCAGTGTTCGACAGGGGAATCAGCCCCAGCATTTT. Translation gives CASSVRQGNQPQHF.

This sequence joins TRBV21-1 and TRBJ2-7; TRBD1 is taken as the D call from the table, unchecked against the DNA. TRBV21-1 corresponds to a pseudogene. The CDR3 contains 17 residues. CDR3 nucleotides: TGTGCCAGCAGCAAAGGTCAGTTGCCCAGGCCCCGCTACGAGCAGTACTTC. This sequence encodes CASSKGQLPRPRYEQYF.

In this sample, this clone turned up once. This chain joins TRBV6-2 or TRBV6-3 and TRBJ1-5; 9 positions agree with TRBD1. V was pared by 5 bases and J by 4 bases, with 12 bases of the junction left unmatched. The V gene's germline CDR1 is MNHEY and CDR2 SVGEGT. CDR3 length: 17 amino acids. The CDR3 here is CASSPGTGSLKNQPQHF. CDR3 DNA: TGTGCCAGCAGTCCCGGGACAGGGTCTCTAAAAAATCAGCCCCAGCATTTT.

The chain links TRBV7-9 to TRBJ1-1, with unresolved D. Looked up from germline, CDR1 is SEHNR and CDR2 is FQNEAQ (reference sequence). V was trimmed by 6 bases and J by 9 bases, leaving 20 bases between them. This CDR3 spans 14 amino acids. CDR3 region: CASSSTGFPTKAFF. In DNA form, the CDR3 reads TGTGCCAGCAGTTCCACCGGGTTCCCCACCAAAGCTTTCTTT.

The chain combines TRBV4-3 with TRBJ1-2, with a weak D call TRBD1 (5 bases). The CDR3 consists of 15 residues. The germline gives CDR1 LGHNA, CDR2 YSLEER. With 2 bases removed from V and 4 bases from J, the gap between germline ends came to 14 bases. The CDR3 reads CASSQLQGEGYGYTF. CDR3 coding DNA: TGCGCCAGCAGCCAATTGCAGGGTGAGGGCTATGGCTACACCTTC.

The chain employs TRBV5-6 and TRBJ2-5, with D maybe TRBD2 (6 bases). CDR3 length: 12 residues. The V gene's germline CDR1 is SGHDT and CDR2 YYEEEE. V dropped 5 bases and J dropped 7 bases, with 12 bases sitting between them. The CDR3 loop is CASSGGVLTQYF. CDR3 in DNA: TGTGCCAGCAGTGGAGGGGTGTTGACCCAGTACTTC.

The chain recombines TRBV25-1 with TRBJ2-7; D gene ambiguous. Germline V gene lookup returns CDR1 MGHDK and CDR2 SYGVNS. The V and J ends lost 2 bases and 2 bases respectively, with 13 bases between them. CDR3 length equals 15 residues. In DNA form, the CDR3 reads TGTGCCAGCAGTGAAGGGCAGGCGTTCACCTACGAGCAGTACTTC. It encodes CASSEGQAFTYEQYF.

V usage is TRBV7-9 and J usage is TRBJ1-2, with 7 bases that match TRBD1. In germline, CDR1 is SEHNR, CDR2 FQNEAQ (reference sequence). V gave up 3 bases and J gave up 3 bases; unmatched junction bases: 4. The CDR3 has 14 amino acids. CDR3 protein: CASSFRGNDYGYTF. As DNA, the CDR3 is TGTGCCAGCAGCTTCAGGGGGAACGACTATGGCTACACCTTC.

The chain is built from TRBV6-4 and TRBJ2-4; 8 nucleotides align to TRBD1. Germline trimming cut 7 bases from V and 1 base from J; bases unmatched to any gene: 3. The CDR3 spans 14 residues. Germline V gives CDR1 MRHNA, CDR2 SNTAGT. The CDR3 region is CASTGTGAKNIQYF. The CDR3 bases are TGTGCCAGCACCGGGACAGGCGCCAAAAACATTCAGTACTTC.

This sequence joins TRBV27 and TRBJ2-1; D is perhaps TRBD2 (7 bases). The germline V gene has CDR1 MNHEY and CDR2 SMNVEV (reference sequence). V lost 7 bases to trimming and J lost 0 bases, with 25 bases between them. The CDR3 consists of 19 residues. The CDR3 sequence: CASTQRGGNDPSSYNEQFF. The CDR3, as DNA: TGTGCCAGCACTCAAAGGGGGGGCAACGACCCAAGCTCCTACAATGAGCAGTTCTTC.

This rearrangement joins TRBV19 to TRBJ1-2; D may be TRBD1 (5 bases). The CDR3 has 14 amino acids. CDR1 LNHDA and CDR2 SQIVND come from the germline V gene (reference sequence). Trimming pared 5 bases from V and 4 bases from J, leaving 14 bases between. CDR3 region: CASSSQVRAYGYTF. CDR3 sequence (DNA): TGTGCCAGTAGTTCACAGGTTAGGGCCTATGGCTACACCTTC.

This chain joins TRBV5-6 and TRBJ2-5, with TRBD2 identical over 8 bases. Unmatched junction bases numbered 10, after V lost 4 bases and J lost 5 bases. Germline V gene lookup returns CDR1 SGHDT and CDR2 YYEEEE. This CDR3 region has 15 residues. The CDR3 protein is CASSPVGGAVETQYF. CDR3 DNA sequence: TGTGCCAGCAGCCCCGTCGGGGGGGCCGTGGAGACCCAGTACTTC.

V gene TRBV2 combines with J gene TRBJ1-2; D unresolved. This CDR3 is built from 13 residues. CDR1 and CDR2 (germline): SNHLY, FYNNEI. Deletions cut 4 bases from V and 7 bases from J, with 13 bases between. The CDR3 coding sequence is TGTGCCAGCAGTGGGAGGACGTCGGGTGGCTACACCTTC. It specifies CASSGRTSGGYTF.